One sample yielded the 16 T cell receptor beta chains listed below, sequenced in a study of T cells in Graves' hyperthyroidism and ophthalmopathy. From RNA transcripts, TCR beta CDR3 regions were amplified. A first-round RT-PCR of the TCR CDR3 used the HTBI primer set. TCRdb reprocessed the multiplex PCR reads with MiXCR, giving one entry per CDR3 protein. The sample records about 460,000 distinct CDR3 sequences, about 20% being singletons. Specimen: blood. The origin of the receptors is an older woman with Graves' ophthalmopathy.

The gene calls are TRBV30 and TRBJ2-3; D ambiguous. The CDR3 length is 13 residues. Looked up from germline, CDR1 is GTSNPN and CDR2 is SVGIG (reference sequence). V lost 2 bases and J 2 bases, leaving 8 bases between the germline ends. The CDR3 DNA reads TGTGCCTGGAGTTACACTAACACAGATACGCAGTATTTT. Translated, it gives CAWSYTNTDTQYF. Using reference TRBV30 and TRBJ2-3 for the parts outside the CDR3, the full variable domain is SQTIHQWPATLVQPVGSPLSLECTVEGTSNPNLYWYRQAAGRGLQLLFYSVGIGQISSEVPQNLSASRPQDRQFILSSKKLLLSDSGFYLCAWSYTNTDTQYFGPGTRLTVL.

The chain employs TRBV7-2 and TRBJ1-5; 7 bases align to TRBD1. Germline-derived CDR1 and CDR2 are SGHTA and FQGNSA. The CDR3 sequence is 11 residues long. J gave up 11 bases and V 5 bases, and 3 bases lay outside the gene matches. The CDR3 sequence is CASSDTGAQHF. The CDR3 nucleotides read TGTGCCAGCAGCGACACAGGGGCCCAGCATTTT.

In nucleotides, the CDR3 is TGTGCCAGCAGTGAGGGGCCGGAAAACTATGGCTACACCTTC. Translation: CASSEGPENYGYTF. The chain employs TRBV12-3 or TRBV12-4 and TRBJ1-2; D is possibly TRBD1 (5 bases). Trimming removed 5 bases at V and 2 bases at J, with 12 bases between. This CDR3 is 14 amino acids long.

The genes are TRBV18 and TRBJ2-7; D possibly corresponds to TRBD2 (5 bases). CDR1 is KGHSH and CDR2 is LQKENI in the germline V gene. V dropped 0 bases and J dropped 5 bases, with 14 bases sitting between them. The CDR3 has 15 residues. The chain's CDR3 is CASSPPNRPGDEQYF. CDR3 sequence (DNA): TGTGCCAGCTCACCACCCAACCGACCCGGGGACGAGCAGTACTTC.

This clonotype was seen a handful of times. The chain joins TRBV10-2 to TRBJ2-5, with 10 bases identical to TRBD2. V shed 4 bases and J 5 bases; nucleotides not matched to a gene: 1. The CDR3 spans 13 residues. Germline V gene sequence: CDR1 WSHSY, CDR2 SAAADI. CDR3 sequence reads: CASSASGSETQYF. CDR3 DNA sequence: TGCGCCAGCAGTGCTAGCGGGAGTGAGACCCAGTACTTC.

The V gene is TRBV18, the J gene TRBJ1-5, with TRBD1 as a possible D gene (5 bases). The CDR3 has 14 amino acids. From germline, CDR1 is KGHSH and CDR2 LQKENI. V was cut by 4 bases and J by 5 bases, with 12 bases left in between. The CDR3, as DNA: TGTGCCAGCTCACTAGGCAGGGCGGATCAGCCCCAGCATTTT. Translated, it gives CASSLGRADQPQHF.

The chain recombines TRBV20-1 with TRBJ1-4; perhaps TRBD1 as D (5 bases). Per germline, CDR1 DFQATT and CDR2 SNEGSKA (reference sequence). V lost 0 bases, J lost 6 bases, and 17 bases lay in between. This CDR3 has 16 residues. CDR3 DNA: TGCAGTGCTAGAGATCGTGGGGGGTCCCCGGATGAAAAACTGTTTTTT. Amino acid sequence: CSARDRGGSPDEKLFF.

The table lists this clonotype with a count of one. The DNA of the CDR3 is TGTGCCAGCAGTTTCGTGGGGGTGACGGACATTCAGTACTTC. It codes for CASSFVGVTDIQYF. J is TRBJ2-4 and V is TRBV28; either TRBD1 or TRBD2 may fit D (5 bases each). The CDR3 is 14 residues long. The germline CDR1 and CDR2 sequences are MDHEN and SYDVKM. V was clipped by 3 bases and J by 8 bases, with 14 bases between them.

This clonotype came up a few times. The chain joins TRBV7-3 to TRBJ2-1; 9 bases map to TRBD2. The CDR3 extends over 15 amino acids. The V and J ends lost 5 bases and 8 bases, in that order; junction bases with no gene match: 10. Germline CDR1 and CDR2: SGHTA and FQGTGA. CDR3 in DNA: TGTGCCAGCAGCCCGAGCGGGAGGCAAGTGGATGAGCAGTTCTTC. It encodes CASSPSGRQVDEQFF.

The chain carries TRBV7-2 and TRBJ2-3, with TRBD2 as a possible D gene (6 bases). Germline-derived CDR1 and CDR2 are SGHTA and FQGNSA. This CDR3 spans 17 amino acids. V dropped 0 bases and J dropped 1 base, with 14 bases sitting between them. The CDR3 coding sequence is TGTGCCAGCAGCTTAGCGCCTCAGGGCGGGGGCACAGATACGCAGTATTTT. This translates into CASSLAPQGGGTDTQYF.

J is TRBJ2-3 and V is TRBV7-6; 9 positions agree with TRBD2. V gave up 3 bases and J gave up 1 base; unmatched junction bases: 2. Germline assignment: CDR1 SGHVS and CDR2 FNYEAQ. The CDR3 consists of 15 residues. The CDR3 region has the DNA TGTGCCAGCAGCTTCTTAGCGGGGGGCACAGATACGCAGTATTTT. This sequence encodes CASSFLAGGTDTQYF.

The chain carries TRBV28 and TRBJ2-7, with 11 nucleotides matching TRBD2. Germline lookup yields CDR1 MDHEN and CDR2 SYDVKM. Germline trimming cut 5 bases from V and 2 bases from J; bases unmatched to any gene: 11. This CDR3 spans 17 amino acids. The CDR3 sequence: CASSPGLAGQVTYEQYF. CDR3 sequence (DNA): TGTGCCAGCAGTCCTGGACTAGCGGGCCAAGTTACCTACGAGCAGTACTTC.

This clonotype has more than one count but fewer than ten. The V call is TRBV15, the J call TRBJ2-1, with D perhaps TRBD2 (6 bases). From germline, CDR1 is LNHNV and CDR2 YYDKDF (reference sequence). Trimming took 1 base from V and 7 from J, leaving 14 bases between them. This CDR3 has 15 amino acids. The CDR3 reads CATSRASVGGNEQFF. The CDR3 coding sequence is TGTGCCACCAGCAGAGCTAGTGTCGGGGGAAATGAGCAGTTCTTC.

The V and J genes are TRBV5-1 and TRBJ2-1; no reliable D call. Trimming shortened V by 2 bases and J by 5 bases, and 8 bases separated the two germline ends. The germline V gene encodes CDR1 SGHRS and CDR2 YFSETQ. This CDR3 region has 13 residues. The CDR3 reads CASSFRRDNEQFF. The CDR3 region has the DNA TGCGCCAGCAGCTTTAGACGGGACAATGAGCAGTTCTTC.

Only a few counts were recorded for this clonotype. The V gene is TRBV3-1, the J gene TRBJ1-5, with D possibly TRBD1 on 5 matching bases. Germline CDR1 is LGHDT and CDR2 is YNNKEL (reference sequence). Trimming shortened V by 1 base and J by 6 bases, and 7 bases separated the two germline ends. This CDR3 is built from 13 residues. The CDR3 protein is CASSQGGRQPQHF. The CDR3 nucleotides read TGTGCCAGCAGCCAAGGGGGACGTCAGCCCCAGCATTTT.

This clonotype was observed a few times. The rearrangement uses TRBV9 and TRBJ2-2, with 7 bases identical to TRBD2. Germline lookup yields CDR1 SGDLS and CDR2 YYNGEE. Unmatched junction bases numbered 2, after V lost 3 bases and J lost 0 bases. The CDR3 extends over 15 amino acids. For the CDR3, the DNA is TGTGCCAGCAGCGCAGCGGGATCGAACACCGGGGAGCTGTTTTTT. Its translation is CASSAAGSNTGELFF.